This T cell receptor beta chain was obtained from a study of cytomegalovirus exposure and HLA in healthy donors. Healthy people donating bone marrow made up the donors. This CDR3 has 15 residues. J gave up 8 bases and V 3 bases, and 5 bases lay outside the gene matches. Germline V gene data show CDR1 as SGHDN and CDR2 as FVKESK. The PCR was carried out with 60 Vbeta primers and 13 Jbeta primers. The method was immunoSEQ multiplex PCR; TCRdb's version includes in-frame clones alone and lacks a portion of them. The sample holds fewer than 200,000 clones; around 85% are singletons and the top ten take about 2.2%. As for this clone: Its antigen is as yet unknown. The sample has other DNA sequences that encode this CDR3 too.

General study findings and limits: TRBV6-2, TRBV6-3 and other indistinguishable V segments were excluded. In a later analysis, HLA-associated TCR beta chains were more clonally expanded than equally common others. According to the study, around 160 TCR beta chains were cytomegalovirus-associated.

The specimen sequenced was PBMCs. The TCR originated in a male donor in good health and CMV-seronegative. The V call is TRBV14, the J call TRBJ1-6; the match to TRBD1 covers 9 bases. The DNA of the CDR3 is TGTGCCAGCAGCCAGGGACAGGGTGTCGATTCACCCCTCCACTTT. Its protein is CASSQGQGVDSPLHF.